This passage covers 17 T cell receptor beta chains from one sample sequenced in a study of hypomethylating agent response in myelodysplastic syndrome. Clones were sequenced by immunoSEQ multiplex PCR, and TCRdb holds only the in-frame ones, with some missing. The data hold a few thousand clones, with approximately 79% observed a single time. Sequencing used bone marrow, obtained before or after starting hypomethylating agent treatment for myelodysplastic syndrome (not recorded which). Source of these receptors: a human donor with myelodysplastic syndrome.

The CDR3, as DNA: TGTGCCAGCAGCTTTACGGGGCAAGAGACCCAGTACTTC. Amino acids: CASSFTGQETQYF. The chain carries TRBV5-5 and TRBJ2-5, with a tentative D call TRBD2 (5 bases). The V end lost 2 bases, the J end lost 2 bases, and 7 bases lay between the germline ends. The CDR3 is 13 amino acids. Per the germline V gene, CDR1 is SGHKS and CDR2 is YYEKEE (reference sequence).

The rearrangement uses TRBV5-6 and TRBJ1-1; TRBD1 agrees at 7 bases. Unmatched junction bases numbered 12, after V lost 2 bases and J lost 5 bases. CDR3 size: 16 residues. Germline-derived CDR1 and CDR2 are SGHDT and YYEEEE. CDR3: CASSFPQGDRETEAFF. CDR3 nucleotide sequence: TGTGCCAGCAGCTTTCCCCAGGGGGATCGGGAAACTGAAGCTTTCTTT.

The sample holds one count of this clone. Written as DNA, the CDR3 is TGTGCCAGCAGCTTAGATAATACAGGGACTGAAGCTTTCTTT. It yields the protein CASSLDNTGTEAFF. The V gene is TRBV7-9, the J gene TRBJ1-1; D may be TRBD1 (6 bases). V was trimmed by 1 base and J by 5 bases, leaving 11 bases between them. Germline V lookup: CDR1 SEHNR, CDR2 FQNEAQ (reference sequence). The CDR3 runs to 14 residues.

J is TRBJ1-3 and V is TRBV6-1, with D perhaps TRBD1 (6 bases). Per germline, CDR1 MNHNS and CDR2 SASEGT. CDR3 length equals 13 residues. The ends were cut back, 5 bases at V and 8 bases at J, with 13 bases in the middle. In nucleotides, the CDR3 is TGTGCCAGCAGTCCAGAAAGGGGGGACACCATATATTTT. Protein sequence: CASSPERGDTIYF.

The chain combines TRBV7-9 with TRBJ2-5; D possibly corresponds to TRBD1 (5 bases). Per germline, CDR1 SEHNR and CDR2 FQNEAQ (reference sequence). The CDR3 runs 14 residues. Between the trimmed V and J ends, which lost 1 base and 0 bases, there was a span of 6 bases. The CDR3 reads CASSLVGHQETQYF. CDR3 in DNA: TGTGCCAGCAGCTTAGTGGGGCACCAAGAGACCCAGTACTTC.

The chain carries TRBV2 and TRBJ1-2; D not certain. The CDR3 covers 14 residues. Germline V gene sequence: CDR1 SNHLY, CDR2 FYNNEI. V shed 7 bases and J shed 4 bases, with 16 bases lying between them. The CDR3 is CASIGRSNLYGYTF. DNA for the CDR3: TGTGCCAGCATCGGCAGATCGAACCTCTATGGCTACACCTTC.

The V and J genes are TRBV28 and TRBJ1-6; no clear D gene. The ends were cut back, 6 bases at V and 0 bases at J, with 15 bases in the middle. Per germline, CDR1 MDHEN and CDR2 SYDVKM. The CDR3 loop spans 17 amino acids. The CDR3, as DNA: TGTGCCAGCAGCCTCGCGCCATCAAGCTCCTATAATTCACCCCTCCACTTT. Its translation is CASSLAPSSSYNSPLHF.

There are a few counts of this clone. J is TRBJ1-2 and V is TRBV21-1. TRBV21-1 is a listed pseudogene. The CDR3 has 14 residues. The CDR3 loop is CASSSARDNYGYTF. As DNA, the CDR3 is TGTGCCAGCAGTTCGGCCCGGGACAACTATGGCTACACCTTC.

This sequence joins TRBV30 and TRBJ2-3; 9 positions agree with TRBD1. The CDR3 is 17 amino acids. The ends lost 0 bases at V and 2 bases at J; junction bases unmatched: 9. The germline V gene encodes CDR1 GTSNPN and CDR2 SVGIG (reference sequence). The CDR3 reads CAWSVLDRGYHTDTQYF. The DNA for the CDR3 is TGTGCCTGGAGTGTCTTGGACAGGGGCTACCACACAGATACGCAGTATTTT.

The rearrangement uses TRBV2 and TRBJ1-5; D is perhaps TRBD1 (5 bases). Germline CDR1 SNHLY, CDR2 FYNNEI. With 8 bases removed from V and 6 bases from J, the gap between germline ends came to 11 bases. The CDR3 extends over 12 amino acids. DNA for the CDR3: TGTGCCAGCGCGGGGGGGAGTCAGCCCCAGCATTTT. It yields the protein CASAGGSQPQHF.

The chain employs TRBV7-7 and TRBJ2-7; possible D gene TRBD2, 5 bases. Trimming took off 1 base at V and 7 bases at J, with 17 bases between the two ends. Looked up from germline, CDR1 is SSHAT and CDR2 is FNYEAQ (reference sequence). CDR3 size: 15 residues. The CDR3 loop is CASSLEVGSGEEQYF. The CDR3 nucleotides are TGTGCCAGCAGCTTAGAAGTAGGAAGTGGGGAGGAGCAGTACTTC.

V and J are TRBV4-3 and TRBJ2-4, with TRBD1 identical over 7 bases. V lost 1 base to trimming and J lost 5 bases; unmatched junction nucleotides: 2. The CDR3 is 14 residues long. Germline V gene data show CDR1 as LGHNA and CDR2 as YSLEER. In DNA form, the CDR3 reads TGCGCCAGCAGCCAAGGCCAGGGGGAAAACATTCAGTACTTC. Protein product: CASSQGQGENIQYF.

The genes are TRBV6-5 and TRBJ2-7, with D possibly TRBD2 on 7 matching bases. V lost 8 bases, J lost 4 bases, and 18 bases lay in between. Germline CDR1 and CDR2: MNHEY and SVGAGI. This CDR3 has 14 amino acids. CDR3 nucleotide sequence: TGTGCCAGCGCCCCCCGGAGGGGGGGGTACGAGCAGTACTTC. Protein product: CASAPRRGGYEQYF.

The CDR3 region is CASSGLTDTQYF. The CDR3 DNA reads TGTGCCAGTAGCGGGCTAACAGATACGCAGTATTTT. The chain couples TRBV7-9 to TRBJ2-3, with 7 bases lining up with TRBD2. Trimming removed 9 bases from V and 3 bases from J; junction bases left unmatched: 3. This CDR3 region has 12 residues. CDR1 is SEHNR and CDR2 is FQNEAQ in the germline V gene (reference sequence).

V gene TRBV18 combines with J gene TRBJ1-2; 11 bases align to TRBD1. The CDR3 extends over 15 amino acids. After removal of 3 bases from V and 2 bases from J, the junction contained 2 bases not matched to a gene. Germline V gives CDR1 KGHSH, CDR2 LQKENI. CDR3 protein: CASSPGTGGNYGYTF. CDR3 sequence (DNA): TGTGCCAGCTCACCGGGGACAGGGGGAAACTATGGCTACACCTTC.

The J gene is TRBJ2-5, the V gene TRBV15; D might be TRBD2 (6 bases). The length of the CDR3 is 14 residues. The germline V gene encodes CDR1 LNHNV and CDR2 YYDKDF (reference sequence). V lost 4 bases, J lost 2 bases, and 11 bases lay in between. The CDR3 protein is CATSIRAGQETQYF. CDR3 DNA sequence: TGTGCCACCAGCATCAGGGCGGGGCAAGAGACCCAGTACTTC.

The chain links TRBV7-2 to TRBJ1-3, with TRBD1 matching 9 bases. V was clipped by 5 bases and J by 4 bases; unmatched bases: 12. The CDR3 is 17 residues long. The germline CDR1 and CDR2 sequences are SGHTA and FQGNSA. CDR3 sequence reads: CASSKGTGQTIGNTIYF. The CDR3 DNA reads TGTGCCAGCAGCAAGGGGACAGGGCAAACGATAGGAAACACCATATATTTT.